This TCR beta chain was observed in a study of molecular identifiers for immune sequencing clone quantification. Study-level background: RNA, taken in replicates from approximately 20,000 or 98,000 naive CD8 cells, was split five ways, with four sequenced.

Ten or more counts support this clonotype. Antigen: not known. Findings and caveats of the study: Among effectors, clones above 20 RNA copies held over 98% of molecules; among naive cells, under 1%.

There are 15 residues in the CDR3. Per germline, CDR1 ENHRY and CDR2 SYGVKD. Trimming cost V 1 base and J 6 bases, with 14 bases left between them. Source material for naive CD8 libraries was roughly 18,000 to 1,000,000 sorted cells, with 10%, 30% or 50% RNA. TCRdb re-derived calls from the PCR reads in MiXCR, one entry per CDR3 protein. Among about 640,000 distinct CDR3 sequences listed, just under 20% were seen once. This chain uses TRBV10-3 with TRBJ2-3, with D possibly being TRBD1 or TRBD2 (5 bases each). The receptor's source is a human donor in good health. Some libraries in this study had Jurkat cell RNA spiked in. Sequenced input: naive CD8+ T cells from blood, with Jurkat cell RNA spiked in. This sample's subset: FACS-sorted CD8+CD4-CCR7+CD45RA+ naive T cells. Written as DNA, the CDR3 is TGTGCCATCAGTGAGTTGGGACGATCCGAGGATACGCAGTATTTT. Translating gives CAISELGRSEDTQYF.